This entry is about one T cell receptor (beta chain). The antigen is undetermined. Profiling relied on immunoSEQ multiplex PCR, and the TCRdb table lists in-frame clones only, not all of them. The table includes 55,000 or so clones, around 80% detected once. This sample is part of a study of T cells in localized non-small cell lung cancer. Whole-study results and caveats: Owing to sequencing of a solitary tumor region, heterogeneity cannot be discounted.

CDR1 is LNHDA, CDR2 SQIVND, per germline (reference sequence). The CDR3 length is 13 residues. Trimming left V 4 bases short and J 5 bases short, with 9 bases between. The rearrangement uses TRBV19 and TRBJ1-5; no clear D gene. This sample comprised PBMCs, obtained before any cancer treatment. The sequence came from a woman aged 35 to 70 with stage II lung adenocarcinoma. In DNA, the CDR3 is TGTGCCAGTAGTAAGACCAAAGATCAGCCCCAGCATTTT. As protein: CASSKTKDQPQHF.